This T cell receptor beta chain comes out of a study of T cell repertoires in cytomegalovirus infection. Looking at the study overall: As its CMV epitopes, the study selected recently identified HLA-C-restricted and well-studied HLA-B-restricted targets. Matching HLA type, along with CMV infection, was indicated by public TCR beta signatures.

TCRdb independently ran MiXCR on the reads; one entry per CDR3 protein. The repertoire holds a few hundred thousand distinct CDR3 sequences, with just under 40% as singletons. General observations from the study: There were HLA-C-restricted CMV-specific TCR beta clonotypes dominating the ex vivo response. CMV carriers having the relevant HLA were flagged by cumulative public TCR beta family frequency.

CDR1 and CDR2 (germline): SGHTA, FQGNSA. Between the trimmed V and J ends, which lost 8 bases and 3 bases, there was a span of 16 bases. The CDR3 consists of 14 residues. This clonotype came up a few times. The target antigen is unknown. This chain joins TRBV7-2 and TRBJ2-5, with D perhaps TRBD1 (5 bases). Sequences were derived from cultured PBMCs, sampled from culture after CMV antigen stimulation. The sequence came from a human donor in good health (CMV status not recorded). Some clones in this sample may be carry-over from other donors' samples. CDR3: CASGHRRSEETQYF. DNA for the CDR3: TGTGCCAGCGGCCACAGGAGATCCGAAGAGACCCAGTACTTC.